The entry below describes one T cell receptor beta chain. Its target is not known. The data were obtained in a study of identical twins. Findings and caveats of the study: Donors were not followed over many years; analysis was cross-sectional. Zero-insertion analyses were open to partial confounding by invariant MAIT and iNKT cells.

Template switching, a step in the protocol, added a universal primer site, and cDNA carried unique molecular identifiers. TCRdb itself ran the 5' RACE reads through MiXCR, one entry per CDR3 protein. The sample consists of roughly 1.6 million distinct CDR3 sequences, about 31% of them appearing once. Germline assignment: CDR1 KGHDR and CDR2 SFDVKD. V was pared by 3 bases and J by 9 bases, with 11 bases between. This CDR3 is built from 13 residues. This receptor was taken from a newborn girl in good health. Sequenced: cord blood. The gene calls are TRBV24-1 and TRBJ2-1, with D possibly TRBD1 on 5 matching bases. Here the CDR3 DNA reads TGTGCCACCAGTGATACCCAAAGGGGTGAGCAGTTCTTC. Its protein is CATSDTQRGEQFF.